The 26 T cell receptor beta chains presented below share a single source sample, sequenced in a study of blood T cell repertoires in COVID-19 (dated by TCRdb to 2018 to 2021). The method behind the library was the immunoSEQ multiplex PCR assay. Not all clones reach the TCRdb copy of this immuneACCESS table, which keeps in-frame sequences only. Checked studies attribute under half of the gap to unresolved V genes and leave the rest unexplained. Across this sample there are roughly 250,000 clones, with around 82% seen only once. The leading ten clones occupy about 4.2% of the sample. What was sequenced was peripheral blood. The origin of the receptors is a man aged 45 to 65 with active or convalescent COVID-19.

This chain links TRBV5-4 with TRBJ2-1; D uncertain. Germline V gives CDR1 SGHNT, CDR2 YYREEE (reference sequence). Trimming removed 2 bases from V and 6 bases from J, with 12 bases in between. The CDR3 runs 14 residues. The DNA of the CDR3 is TGTGCCAGCAGCTTAGGAAGAGGCGGCAATGAGCAGTTCTTC. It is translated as CASSLGRGGNEQFF.

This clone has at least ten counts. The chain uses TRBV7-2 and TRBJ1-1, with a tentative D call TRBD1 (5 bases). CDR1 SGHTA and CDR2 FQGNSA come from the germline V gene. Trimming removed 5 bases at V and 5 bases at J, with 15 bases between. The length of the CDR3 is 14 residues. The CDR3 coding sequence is TGTGCCAGCAGCACCTCACAGGTGAGGACTGAAGCTTTCTTT. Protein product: CASSTSQVRTEAFF.

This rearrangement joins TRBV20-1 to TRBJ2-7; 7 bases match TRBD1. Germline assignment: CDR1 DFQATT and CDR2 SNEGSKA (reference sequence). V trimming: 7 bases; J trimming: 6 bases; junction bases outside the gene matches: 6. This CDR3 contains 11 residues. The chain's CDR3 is CSVPQGTEQYF. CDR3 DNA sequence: TGCAGTGTTCCACAGGGGACCGAGCAGTACTTC.

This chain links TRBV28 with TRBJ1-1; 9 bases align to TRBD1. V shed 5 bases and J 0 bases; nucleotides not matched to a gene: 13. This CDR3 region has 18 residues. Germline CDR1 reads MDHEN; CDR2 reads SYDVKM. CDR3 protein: CASSLPGQGFFMNTEAFF. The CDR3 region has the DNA TGTGCCAGCAGTCTACCGGGACAGGGATTCTTTATGAACACTGAAGCTTTCTTT.

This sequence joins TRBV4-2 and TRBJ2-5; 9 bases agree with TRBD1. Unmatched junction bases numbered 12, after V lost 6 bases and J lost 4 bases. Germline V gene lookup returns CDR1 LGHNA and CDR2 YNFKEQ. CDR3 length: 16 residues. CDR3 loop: CASRLEQGAFGETQYF. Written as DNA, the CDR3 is TGTGCCAGCAGACTCGAACAGGGGGCTTTCGGAGAGACCCAGTACTTC.

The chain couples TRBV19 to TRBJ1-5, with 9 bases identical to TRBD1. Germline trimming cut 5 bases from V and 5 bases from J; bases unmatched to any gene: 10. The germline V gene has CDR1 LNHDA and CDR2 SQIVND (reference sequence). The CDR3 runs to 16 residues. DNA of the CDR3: TGTGCCAGTAGTCAACCACAGGGGGCTCTGTATCAGCCCCAGCATTTT. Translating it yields CASSQPQGALYQPQHF.

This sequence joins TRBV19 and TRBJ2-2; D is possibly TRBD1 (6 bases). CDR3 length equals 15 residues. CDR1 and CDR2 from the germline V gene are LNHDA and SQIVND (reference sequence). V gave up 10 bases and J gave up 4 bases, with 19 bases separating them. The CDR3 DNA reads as TGTGCCACCGGCAGGGGTGGGCTATTCACCGGGGAGCTGTTTTTT. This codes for CATGRGGLFTGELFF.

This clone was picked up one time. The CDR3 region has the DNA TGTGCCAGCTCCCCGTCCTTTCCCTCTGGCTACACCTTC. Amino acid sequence: CASSPSFPSGYTF. This chain links TRBV14 with TRBJ1-2; D remains ambiguous. The germline V gene has CDR1 SGHDN and CDR2 FVKESK. CDR3 length equals 13 residues. Trimming cost V 8 bases and J 7 bases, with 17 bases left between them.

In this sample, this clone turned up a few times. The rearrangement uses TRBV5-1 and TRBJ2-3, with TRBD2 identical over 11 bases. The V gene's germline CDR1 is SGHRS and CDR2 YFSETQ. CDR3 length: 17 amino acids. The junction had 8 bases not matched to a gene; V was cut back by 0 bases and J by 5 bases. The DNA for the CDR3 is TGCGCCAGCAGCTTGGAAGTTAGCGGGGGGGCACGAGATACGCAGTATTTT. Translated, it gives CASSLEVSGGARDTQYF.

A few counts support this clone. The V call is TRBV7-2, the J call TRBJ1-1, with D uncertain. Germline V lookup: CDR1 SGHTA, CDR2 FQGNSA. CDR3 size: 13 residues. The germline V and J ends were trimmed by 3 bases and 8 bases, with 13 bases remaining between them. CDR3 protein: CASSFSKAREAFF. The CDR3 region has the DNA TGTGCCAGCAGCTTTTCAAAAGCTCGCGAAGCTTTCTTT. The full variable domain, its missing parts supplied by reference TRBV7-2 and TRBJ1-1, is GAGVSQSPSNKVTEKGKDVELRCDPISGHTALYWYRQSLGQGLEFLIYFQGNSAPDKSGLPSDRFSAERTGGSVSTLTIQRTQQEDSAVYLCASSFSKAREAFFGQGTRLTVV.

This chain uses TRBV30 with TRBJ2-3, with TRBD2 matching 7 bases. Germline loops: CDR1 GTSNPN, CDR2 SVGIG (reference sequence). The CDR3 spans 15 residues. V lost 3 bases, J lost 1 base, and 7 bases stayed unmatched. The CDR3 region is CAWSALAAGTDTQYF. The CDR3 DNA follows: TGTGCCTGGAGCGCCCTAGCGGCTGGCACAGATACGCAGTATTTT.

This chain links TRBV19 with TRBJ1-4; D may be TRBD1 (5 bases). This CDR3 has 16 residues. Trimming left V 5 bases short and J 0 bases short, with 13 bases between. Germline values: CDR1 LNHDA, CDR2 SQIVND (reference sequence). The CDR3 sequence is CASSYGTDATNEKLFF. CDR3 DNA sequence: TGTGCCAGTAGTTATGGGACTGACGCAACTAATGAAAAACTGTTTTTT. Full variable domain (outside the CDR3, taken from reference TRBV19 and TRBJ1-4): DGGITQSPKYLFRKEGQNVTLSCEQNLNHDAMYWYRQDPGQGLRLIYYSQIVNDFQKGDIAEGYSVSREKKESFPLTVTSAQKNPTAFYLCASSYGTDATNEKLFFGSGTQLSVL.

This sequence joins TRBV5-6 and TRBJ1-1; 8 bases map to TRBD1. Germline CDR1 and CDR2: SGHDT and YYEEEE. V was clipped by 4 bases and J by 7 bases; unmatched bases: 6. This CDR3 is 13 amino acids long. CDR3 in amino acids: CASSVGTGLEAFF. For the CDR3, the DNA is TGTGCCAGCAGCGTCGGGACAGGCCTTGAAGCTTTCTTT.

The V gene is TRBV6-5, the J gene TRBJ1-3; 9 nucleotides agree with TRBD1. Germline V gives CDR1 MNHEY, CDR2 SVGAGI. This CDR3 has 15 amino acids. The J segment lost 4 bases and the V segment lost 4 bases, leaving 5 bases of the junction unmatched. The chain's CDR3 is CASSWDRAGGNTIYF. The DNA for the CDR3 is TGTGCCAGCAGTTGGGACAGGGCTGGAGGAAACACCATATATTTT.

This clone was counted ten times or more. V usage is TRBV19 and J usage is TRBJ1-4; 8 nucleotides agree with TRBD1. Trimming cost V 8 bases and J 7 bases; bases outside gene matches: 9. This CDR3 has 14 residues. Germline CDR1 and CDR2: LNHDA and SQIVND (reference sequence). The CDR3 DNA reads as TGTGCCAGTCAGCCGACAGGGGCAGCTGAAAAACTGTTTTTT. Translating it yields CASQPTGAAEKLFF.

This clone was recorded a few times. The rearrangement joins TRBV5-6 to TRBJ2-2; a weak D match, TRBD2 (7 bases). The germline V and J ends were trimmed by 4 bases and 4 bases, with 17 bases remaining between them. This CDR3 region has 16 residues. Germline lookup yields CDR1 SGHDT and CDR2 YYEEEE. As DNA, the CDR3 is TGTGCCAGCAGCCCGAGGTGGGGGGGCCGCACCGGGGAGCTGTTTTTT. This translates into CASSPRWGGRTGELFF.

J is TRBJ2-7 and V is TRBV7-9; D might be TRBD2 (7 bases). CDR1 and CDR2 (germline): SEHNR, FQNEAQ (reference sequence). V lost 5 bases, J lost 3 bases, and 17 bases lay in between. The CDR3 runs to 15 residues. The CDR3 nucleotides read TGTGCCAGCAGCCCGCAGGGGAGGGCAGGCTACGAGCAGTACTTC. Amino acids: CASSPQGRAGYEQYF.

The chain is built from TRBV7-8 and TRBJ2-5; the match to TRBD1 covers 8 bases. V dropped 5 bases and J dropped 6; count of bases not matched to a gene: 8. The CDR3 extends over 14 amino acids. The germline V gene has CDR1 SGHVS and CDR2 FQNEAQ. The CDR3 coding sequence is TGTGCCAGCAGCCCGGGACAGGTTCTTCAGACCCAGTACTTC. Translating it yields CASSPGQVLQTQYF.

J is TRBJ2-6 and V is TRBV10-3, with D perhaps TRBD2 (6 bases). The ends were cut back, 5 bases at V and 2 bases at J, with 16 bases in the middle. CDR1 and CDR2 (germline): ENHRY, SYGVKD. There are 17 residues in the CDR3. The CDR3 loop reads CAISTGTEGAGANVLTF. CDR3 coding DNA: TGTGCCATCAGTACCGGGACGGAGGGCGCTGGGGCCAACGTCCTGACTTTC.

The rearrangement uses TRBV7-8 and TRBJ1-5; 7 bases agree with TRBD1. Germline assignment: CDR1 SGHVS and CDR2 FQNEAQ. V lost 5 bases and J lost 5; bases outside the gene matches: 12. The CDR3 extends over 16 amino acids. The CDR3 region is CASSAPGGRYDQPQHF. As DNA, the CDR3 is TGTGCCAGCAGCGCCCCAGGGGGTAGGTACGATCAGCCCCAGCATTTT.

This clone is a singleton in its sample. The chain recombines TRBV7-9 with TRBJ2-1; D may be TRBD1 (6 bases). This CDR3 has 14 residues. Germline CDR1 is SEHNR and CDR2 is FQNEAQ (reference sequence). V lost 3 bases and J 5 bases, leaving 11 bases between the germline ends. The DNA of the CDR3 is TGTGCCAGCAGCTTGGGGGCAGGGGACAATGAGCAGTTCTTC. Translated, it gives CASSLGAGDNEQFF.

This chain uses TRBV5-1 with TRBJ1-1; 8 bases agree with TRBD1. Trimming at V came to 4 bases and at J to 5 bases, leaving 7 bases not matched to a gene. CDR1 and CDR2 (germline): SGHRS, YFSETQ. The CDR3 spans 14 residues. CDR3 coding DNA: TGCGCCAGCAGCCGGGAGACAGGGGAAACTGAAGCTTTCTTT. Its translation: CASSRETGETEAFF.

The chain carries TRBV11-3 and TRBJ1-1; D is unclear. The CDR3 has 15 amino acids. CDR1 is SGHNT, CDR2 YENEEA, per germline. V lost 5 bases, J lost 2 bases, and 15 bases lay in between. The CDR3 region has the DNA TGTGCCAGCAGCCCTGAGGGAACAGTTAACACTGAAGCTTTCTTT. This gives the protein CASSPEGTVNTEAFF. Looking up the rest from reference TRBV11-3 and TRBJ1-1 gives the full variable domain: EAGVVQSPRYKIIEKKQPVAFWCNPISGHNTLYWYLQNLGQGPELLIRYENEEAVDDSQLPKDRFSAERLKGVDSTLKIQPAELGDSAVYLCASSPEGTVNTEAFFGQGTRLTVV.

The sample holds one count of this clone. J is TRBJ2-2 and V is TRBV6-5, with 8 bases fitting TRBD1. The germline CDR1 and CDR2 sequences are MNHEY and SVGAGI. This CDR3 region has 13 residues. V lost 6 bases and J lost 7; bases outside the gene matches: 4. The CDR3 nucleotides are TGTGCCAGCAGGACAGGGGCGGGCGGGGAGCTGTTTTTT. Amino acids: CASRTGAGGELFF.

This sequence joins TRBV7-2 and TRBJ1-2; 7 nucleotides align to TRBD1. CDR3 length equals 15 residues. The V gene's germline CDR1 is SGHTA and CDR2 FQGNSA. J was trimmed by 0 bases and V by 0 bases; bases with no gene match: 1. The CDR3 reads CASSLAQGPNYGYTF. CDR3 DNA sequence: TGTGCCAGCAGCTTAGCACAGGGGCCTAACTATGGCTACACCTTC. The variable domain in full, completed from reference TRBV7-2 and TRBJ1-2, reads GAGVSQSPSNKVTEKGKDVELRCDPISGHTALYWYRQSLGQGLEFLIYFQGNSAPDKSGLPSDRFSAERTGGSVSTLTIQRTQQEDSAVYLCASSLAQGPNYGYTFGSGTRLTVV.

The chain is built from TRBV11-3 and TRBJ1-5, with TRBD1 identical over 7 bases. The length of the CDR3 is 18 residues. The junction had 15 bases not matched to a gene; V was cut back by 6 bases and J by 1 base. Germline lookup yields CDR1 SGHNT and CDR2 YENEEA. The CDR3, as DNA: TGTGCCAGCAGTCGGGAGTGGGCAGGGGGTATGAGCAATCAGCCCCAGCATTTT. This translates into CASSREWAGGMSNQPQHF.